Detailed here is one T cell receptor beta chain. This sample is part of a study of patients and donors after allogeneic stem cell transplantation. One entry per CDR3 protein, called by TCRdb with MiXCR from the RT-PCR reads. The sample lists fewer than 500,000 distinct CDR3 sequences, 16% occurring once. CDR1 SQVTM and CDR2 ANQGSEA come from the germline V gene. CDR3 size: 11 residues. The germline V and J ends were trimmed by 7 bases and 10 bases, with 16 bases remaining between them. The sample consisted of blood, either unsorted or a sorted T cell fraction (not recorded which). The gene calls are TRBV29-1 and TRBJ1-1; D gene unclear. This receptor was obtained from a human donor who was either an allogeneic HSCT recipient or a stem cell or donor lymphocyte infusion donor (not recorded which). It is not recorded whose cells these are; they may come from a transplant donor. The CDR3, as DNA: TGCAGCGCTATCTTGGCCCCACGAGCTTTCTTT. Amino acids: CSAILAPRAFF.